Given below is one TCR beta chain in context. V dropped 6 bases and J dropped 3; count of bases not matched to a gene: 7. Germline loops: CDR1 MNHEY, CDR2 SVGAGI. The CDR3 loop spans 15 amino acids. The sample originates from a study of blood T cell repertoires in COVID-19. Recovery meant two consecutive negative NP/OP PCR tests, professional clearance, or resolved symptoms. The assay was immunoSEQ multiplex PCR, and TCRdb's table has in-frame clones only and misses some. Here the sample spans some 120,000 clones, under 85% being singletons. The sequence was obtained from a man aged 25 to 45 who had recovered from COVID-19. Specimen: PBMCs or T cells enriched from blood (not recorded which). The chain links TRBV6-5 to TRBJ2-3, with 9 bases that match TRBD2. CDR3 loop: CASRTRGGWTDTQYF. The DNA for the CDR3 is TGTGCCAGCAGGACGCGGGGGGGCTGGACAGATACGCAGTATTTT.